This T cell receptor (beta chain) stems from a study of OX40 agonist ivuxolimab in advanced cancers. Study-level background: It was permissible to have had prior anti-PD-1, anti-PD-L1 or anti-CTLA-4 therapy, and around 40% had some.

TCRdb's copy holds only in-frame clones and misses some; the assay was immunoSEQ multiplex PCR. This table has nearly 80,000 clones, 80% to 90% appearing once. CDR3 length equals 15 residues. CDR1 and CDR2 (germline): LGHNA, YSLEER. V was cut by 1 base and J by 3 bases, with 9 bases left in between. Excluded were patients having autoimmune disease history or systemic immunosuppression. Findings and limits, study-wide: Expanded clones tended on average to be more numerous among CD8+ T cells than CD4+.

For this clone: Its target is unknown.

The rearrangement joins TRBV4-3 to TRBJ2-2, with D unresolved. The source is an adult with an advanced solid tumor such as melanoma, head and neck, liver or kidney cancer. The sequenced sample was CD4+ or CD8+ T cells sorted from blood, obtained in a trial of the OX40 agonist ivuxolimab. DNA for the CDR3: TGCGCCAGCAGCCAAGCCACGTTGCACACCGGGGAGCTGTTTTTT. Encoded protein: CASSQATLHTGELFF.